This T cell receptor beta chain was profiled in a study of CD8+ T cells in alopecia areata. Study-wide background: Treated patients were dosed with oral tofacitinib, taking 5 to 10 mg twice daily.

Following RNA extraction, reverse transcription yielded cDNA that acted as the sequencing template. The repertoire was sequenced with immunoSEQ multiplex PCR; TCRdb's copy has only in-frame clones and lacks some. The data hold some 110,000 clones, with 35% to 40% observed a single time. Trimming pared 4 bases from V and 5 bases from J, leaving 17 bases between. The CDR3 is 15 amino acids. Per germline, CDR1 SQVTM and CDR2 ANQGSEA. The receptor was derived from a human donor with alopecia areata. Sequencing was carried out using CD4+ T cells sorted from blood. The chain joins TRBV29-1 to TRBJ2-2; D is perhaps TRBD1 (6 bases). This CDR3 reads CSVVARPGVTGELFF. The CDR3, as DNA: TGCAGCGTTGTCGCCCGGCCAGGGGTAACCGGGGAGCTGTTTTTT.